Listed here are 6 T cell receptor beta chains from one sample, sequenced in a study of blood T cell repertoires in COVID-19. Assay used: immunoSEQ multiplex PCR; TCRdb lists only in-frame clones, some missing. Of 95,000 to 150,000 clones listed, about four fifths were seen once; the top ten hold around 16%. Sequences were obtained from peripheral blood. The receptors originated from a man in his sixties with active or convalescent COVID-19.

V gene TRBV11-2 combines with J gene TRBJ1-1, with D unclear. Trimming removed 1 base at V and 6 bases at J, with 12 bases between. CDR1 and CDR2 from the germline V gene are SGHAT and FQNNGV. This CDR3 comprises 14 residues. The CDR3 is CASSLGGRSSEAFF. The CDR3 DNA reads as TGTGCCAGCAGCTTAGGCGGTAGAAGCTCTGAAGCTTTCTTT. The full variable domain, its missing parts supplied by reference TRBV11-2 and TRBJ1-1, is EAGVAQSPRYKIIEKRQSVAFWCNPISGHATLYWYQQILGQGPKLLIQFQNNGVVDDSQLPKDRFSAERLKGVDSTLKIQPAKLEDSAVYLCASSLGGRSSEAFFGQGTRLTVV.

This clone was picked up one time. V usage is TRBV4-3 and J usage is TRBJ1-6; TRBD1 agrees at 8 bases. This CDR3 has 12 amino acids. Trimming removed 1 base from V and 16 bases from J; junction bases left unmatched: 3. The germline gives CDR1 LGHNA, CDR2 YSLEER. CDR3 nucleotides: TGCGCCAGCAGCCAAGCAGGGGGCGCGCTCCACTTT. Encoded protein: CASSQAGGALHF.

The chain combines TRBV2 with TRBJ2-7; a possible D gene is TRBD1 (5 bases). Germline loops: CDR1 SNHLY, CDR2 FYNNEI. The CDR3 runs 14 residues. Trimming pared 4 bases from V and 2 bases from J, leaving 12 bases between. The CDR3 sequence: CASSVGARAYEQYF. CDR3 bases: TGTGCCAGCAGTGTTGGGGCGCGAGCCTACGAGCAGTACTTC.

This chain links TRBV5-1 with TRBJ2-5; 12 bases fit TRBD2. In germline, CDR1 is SGHRS, CDR2 YFSETQ. This CDR3 region has 17 residues. J lost 4 bases, V lost 3 bases, and 10 bases had no gene match. In DNA form, the CDR3 reads TGCGCCAGCAGCTCAACTAGCGGGAGGCGTTTCGGAGAGACCCAGTACTTC. Protein sequence: CASSSTSGRRFGETQYF.

The chain uses TRBV4-1 and TRBJ1-2, with a weak D call TRBD1 (6 bases). V was cut by 1 base and J by 3 bases, with 12 bases left in between. CDR3 length: 15 residues. In germline, CDR1 is MGHRA, CDR2 YSYEKL. CDR3 nucleotide sequence: TGCGCCAGCAGCCAAGGCCCAGGGACATACTATGGCTACACCTTC. Its translation is CASSQGPGTYYGYTF.

V usage is TRBV5-1 and J usage is TRBJ2-5; the D gene is possibly TRBD1 (6 bases). The CDR3 has 13 residues. Germline loops: CDR1 SGHRS, CDR2 YFSETQ. The V end was cut by 6 bases, the J end by 2 bases, with 11 bases between. The CDR3 coding sequence is TGCGCCAGCACCGCAGGGGATCAAGAGACCCAGTACTTC. Translation gives CASTAGDQETQYF.